One T cell receptor (beta chain) is described in this entry. The data derive from a study of OX40 agonist ivuxolimab in advanced cancers. TCRdb's table, derived via immunoSEQ multiplex PCR, lists solely in-frame clones and lacks some. The sample gives about 25,000 clones, around 86% of which show up once; around 40% is in the top ten. The sequences come from CD4+ or CD8+ T cells sorted from blood, collected in a trial of the OX40 agonist ivuxolimab. The source of this sequence is an adult with an advanced solid tumor such as melanoma, head and neck, liver or kidney cancer.

CDR3 region: CASSGPPVPSYEQYF. The CDR3 DNA is TGTGCCAGCAGCGGACCACCGGTTCCCTCCTACGAGCAGTACTTC. The V gene is TRBV9, the J gene TRBJ2-7, with unresolved D. This CDR3 comprises 15 residues. Per the germline V gene, CDR1 is SGDLS and CDR2 is YYNGEE. V lost 3 bases and J 0 bases, leaving 13 bases between the germline ends.